This T cell receptor (beta chain) was found in a study of CD4 T cells in relation to SARS-CoV-2 and coronaviruses. Whole-study results and caveats: In roughly 60% of donors, memory CD4+ clonotypes crossrecognized SARS-CoV-2 and at least one common cold coronavirus spike. The assay detects memory recall responses, not culture-primed primary responses.

This clone was recorded a few times. The antigen is not known. Libraries were prepared by immunoSEQ multiplex PCR; TCRdb keeps only in-frame clonotypes and omits some of them. The sample contains roughly 30,000 clones, over 60% of which appear only once. The germline CDR1 and CDR2 sequences are MDHEN and SYDVKM. There are 13 residues in the CDR3. V gave up 3 bases and J gave up 9 bases, with 12 bases separating them. The sequence was collected from an adult with COVID-19. V usage is TRBV28 and J usage is TRBJ1-5; no definite D call. Material for sequencing was memory CD4+ T cells from PBMCs, cultured in vitro. The CDR3 DNA sequence: TGTGCCAGCAGTTTTTCGGCAAGAATGCCCCAGCATTTT. Protein sequence: CASSFSARMPQHF. Supplemented by reference TRBV28 and TRBJ1-5, the full variable domain reads DVKVTQSSRYLVKRTGEKVFLECVQDMDHENMFWYRQDPGLGLRLIYFSYDVKMKEKGDIPEGYSVSREKKERFSLILESASTNQTSMYLCASSFSARMPQHFGDGTRLSIL.